Shown below are 27 T cell receptor beta chains from a single sample sequenced in a study of type 1 regulatory T cells. MiXCR, run by TCRdb on the reads, gives a single entry per CDR3 protein. The sample has 63,000 or so distinct CDR3 sequences, around 49% seen once. Their antigens remain unidentified. The sample consisted of cultured non-Tr1 T cells, either the whole culture or a sorted T cell fraction (not recorded which). All receptors come from a human donor in good health.

The CDR3 nucleotides read TGCAGTGCTAGAGATGGGGGGAAGACCTACAATGAGCAGTTCTTC. Protein product: CSARDGGKTYNEQFF. This chain connects TRBV20-1 to TRBJ2-1, with a weak D call TRBD2 (6 bases). The CDR3 has 15 amino acids. Germline values: CDR1 DFQATT, CDR2 SNEGSKA (reference sequence). Trimming removed 0 bases at V and 2 bases at J, with 11 bases between.

V is TRBV7-8 and J is TRBJ2-7; D might be TRBD1 (6 bases). There are 14 residues in the CDR3. V lost 2 bases to trimming and J lost 4 bases, with 12 bases between them. Germline V gene lookup returns CDR1 SGHVS and CDR2 FQNEAQ. In DNA form, the CDR3 reads TGTGCCAGCAGCTTACGGACAGCAGTATACGAGCAGTACTTC. Amino acids: CASSLRTAVYEQYF.

The chain couples TRBV5-1 to TRBJ2-7; TRBD1 matches at 8 bases. This CDR3 is built from 16 residues. The germline CDR1 and CDR2 sequences are SGHRS and YFSETQ. Trimming at V came to 0 bases and at J to 1 base, leaving 6 bases not matched to a gene. DNA of the CDR3: TGCGCCAGCAGCTTGGCAATCGGGACAGGATCCTACGAGCAGTACTTC. It encodes CASSLAIGTGSYEQYF.

This sequence joins TRBV30 and TRBJ1-6; TRBD1 is a possible D gene (6 bases). Deletions cut 3 bases from V and 9 bases from J, with 15 bases between. Germline V gene lookup returns CDR1 GTSNPN and CDR2 SVGIG (reference sequence). CDR3 length: 14 residues. The CDR3 is CAWRPTGFSSPLHF. CDR3 DNA: TGTGCCTGGAGACCAACAGGGTTTTCTTCACCCCTCCACTTT. Full variable domain (rest looked up from reference TRBV30 and TRBJ1-6): SQTIHQWPATLVQPVGSPLSLECTVEGTSNPNLYWYRQAAGRGLQLLFYSVGIGQISSEVPQNLSASRPQDRQFILSSKKLLLSDSGFYLCAWRPTGFSSPLHFGNGTRLTVT.

The CDR3 nucleotides are TGTGCCAGCAGCGGCGGCGGGGCCCAAGAGACCCAGTACTTC. Its protein is CASSGGGAQETQYF. The chain joins TRBV7-2 to TRBJ2-5; tentatively, D is TRBD2 (6 bases). Trimming stripped 5 bases from V and 1 base from J, with 11 bases between. This CDR3 comprises 14 residues. Germline V gives CDR1 SGHTA, CDR2 FQGNSA.

This chain links TRBV29-1 with TRBJ1-1; no clear D gene. This CDR3 region has 13 residues. V shed 6 bases and J shed 4 bases, with 15 bases lying between them. Germline V lookup: CDR1 SQVTM, CDR2 ANQGSEA. The CDR3 loop reads CSVERSSSTEAFF. The CDR3 DNA reads TGCAGCGTCGAACGATCGAGTAGCACTGAAGCTTTCTTT.

This clonotype occurred a few times. The chain combines TRBV5-4 with TRBJ1-2; 10 bases are shared with TRBD1. V dropped 0 bases and J dropped 7; count of bases not matched to a gene: 6. Germline CDR1 is SGHNT and CDR2 is YYREEE (reference sequence). This CDR3 has 15 amino acids. The CDR3 DNA reads as TGTGCCAGCAGCTTGGCGGACAGGGGGTTCGCTGGCTACACCTTC. Translated: CASSLADRGFAGYTF.

The J gene is TRBJ1-1, the V gene TRBV29-1; TRBD1 might be the D (5 bases). V gave up 6 bases and J gave up 1 base, with 12 bases separating them. CDR3 size: 13 residues. Germline values: CDR1 SQVTM, CDR2 ANQGSEA. This CDR3 reads CSVKGGGNTEAFF. CDR3 sequence (DNA): TGCAGCGTCAAGGGCGGGGGGAACACTGAAGCTTTCTTT.

This clonotype occurred once. This chain connects TRBV5-1 to TRBJ2-1; a possible D gene is TRBD2 (7 bases). From germline, CDR1 is SGHRS and CDR2 YFSETQ. The CDR3 is 16 residues long. V was pared by 4 bases and J by 2 bases, with 16 bases between. The CDR3 region has the DNA TGCGCCAGCAGCCCCGGGGGGCGGGCCACCTACAATGAGCAGTTCTTC. This codes for CASSPGGRATYNEQFF.

The chain couples TRBV7-2 to TRBJ1-2; D is undetermined. V was cut by 0 bases and J by 4 bases, with 6 bases left in between. The CDR3 spans 13 residues. Germline CDR1 and CDR2: SGHTA and FQGNSA. The CDR3 nucleotides read TGTGCCAGCAGCTTAGCGAGGGCCTATGGCTACACCTTC. Its protein is CASSLARAYGYTF.

This clonotype was seen a handful of times. The chain employs TRBV7-6 and TRBJ2-5; a weak D match, TRBD2 (6 bases). This CDR3 contains 16 residues. Germline V lookup: CDR1 SGHVS, CDR2 FNYEAQ. V gave up 1 base and J gave up 1 base, with 13 bases separating them. CDR3 sequence: CASSLGGVTLQETQYF. In DNA, the CDR3 is TGTGCCAGCAGCTTAGGGGGGGTGACCCTCCAAGAGACCCAGTACTTC. Drawing the rest from reference TRBV7-6 and TRBJ2-5, the complete variable domain is GAGVSQSPRYKVTKRGQDVALRCDPISGHVSLYWYRQALGQGPEFLTYFNYEAQQDKSGLPNDRFSAERPEGSISTLTIQRTEQRDSAMYRCASSLGGVTLQETQYFGPGTRLLVL.

With respect to this clonotype: Because it lacks the conserved phenylalanine or tryptophan at the end, this CDR3 is likely a read error. The rearrangement uses TRBV5-1 and TRBJ1-1; 9 nucleotides align to TRBD1. The CDR3 consists of 16 residues. CDR1 and CDR2 (germline): SGHRS, YFSETQ. Trimming took 4 bases from V and 1 from J; bases not matched to a gene: 8. The CDR3 loop is CASSGRQGEGNTEAFC. CDR3 nucleotides: TGCGCCAGCAGCGGAAGACAGGGGGAGGGGAACACTGAAGCTTTCTGT.

The chain couples TRBV12-3 or TRBV12-4 to TRBJ1-1; 12 bases are shared with TRBD1. The J segment lost 14 bases and the V segment lost 7 bases, leaving 14 bases of the junction unmatched. The CDR3 consists of 14 residues. This CDR3 is CASMRSGQGASKFF. The DNA of the CDR3 is TGTGCCAGCATGAGATCGGGACAGGGGGCCTCTAAATTCTTT.

On this clonotype itself: The conserved phenylalanine or tryptophan is not found at the CDR3 terminus, so this likely reflects a read error. The chain links TRBV6-4 to TRBJ2-1; unclear D gene. Germline V gene sequence: CDR1 MRHNA, CDR2 SNTAGT. V lost 5 bases, J lost 9 bases, and 14 bases lay in between. The CDR3 consists of 13 residues. CDR3 nucleotides: TGTGCCAGCAGTACTACGGACGGCGTTGAGCAGTTCGTC. It is translated as CASSTTDGVEQFV.

V and J are TRBV11-3 and TRBJ2-3, with no clear D. The germline V and J ends were trimmed by 2 bases and 8 bases, with 14 bases remaining between them. CDR3 length: 14 residues. The germline V gene has CDR1 SGHNT and CDR2 YENEEA. The CDR3 sequence is CASSLTASTGTQYF. DNA for the CDR3: TGTGCCAGCAGCTTAACGGCTTCGACGGGTACGCAGTATTTT. The full variable domain, completed using reference TRBV11-3 and TRBJ2-3, is EAGVVQSPRYKIIEKKQPVAFWCNPISGHNTLYWYLQNLGQGPELLIRYENEEAVDDSQLPKDRFSAERLKGVDSTLKIQPAELGDSAVYLCASSLTASTGTQYFGPGTRLTVL.

J is TRBJ2-5 and V is TRBV7-2; TRBD2 matches 8 bases. In germline, CDR1 is SGHTA, CDR2 FQGNSA. The CDR3 runs 17 residues. V lost 2 bases to trimming and J lost 5 bases; unmatched junction nucleotides: 13. The CDR3 coding sequence is TGTGCCAGCAGCTTAAGGGGTGGCGGGGGGAATGCGGAGACCCAGTACTTC. Protein sequence: CASSLRGGGGNAETQYF.

This chain connects TRBV4-2 to TRBJ1-6, with D possibly TRBD1 on 6 matching bases. V was shortened by 0 bases and J by 5 bases, with 11 bases between the two germline ends. Looked up from germline, CDR1 is LGHNA and CDR2 is YNFKEQ. The CDR3 totals 16 residues. CDR3 DNA sequence: TGTGCCAGCAGCCAAGAGTGGGGGCTGAATAATTCACCCCTCCACTTT. Its protein is CASSQEWGLNNSPLHF.

Concerning this clonotype: Since no conserved phenylalanine or tryptophan closes the CDR3, a read error is the likely cause. The chain combines TRBV4-3 with TRBJ2-1; TRBD2 matches 12 bases. Germline assignment: CDR1 LGHNA and CDR2 YSLEER. Unmatched junction bases numbered 7, after V lost 3 bases and J lost 7 bases. The CDR3 has 16 residues. CDR3 protein: CASSQASGGAGNEQFS. The CDR3 DNA sequence: TGCGCCAGCAGCCAGGCTAGCGGGGGGGCCGGTAATGAGCAGTTCTCC.

V gene TRBV18 combines with J gene TRBJ2-3, with 9 bases that match TRBD2. The germline gives CDR1 KGHSH, CDR2 LQKENI. The CDR3 loop spans 16 amino acids. Germline trimming cut 3 bases from V and 4 bases from J; bases unmatched to any gene: 8. The CDR3 here is CASSPAAGGKADTQYF. CDR3 nucleotide sequence: TGTGCCAGCTCACCGGCAGCGGGGGGAAAGGCAGATACGCAGTATTTT.

The gene calls are TRBV19 and TRBJ1-1, with no clear D. In germline, CDR1 is LNHDA, CDR2 SQIVND (reference sequence). Trimming cost V 0 bases and J 5 bases, with 7 bases left between them. The CDR3 contains 13 residues. In DNA, the CDR3 is TGTGCCAGTAGTATAGATCCTGGGACTGAAGCTTTCTTT. Its protein is CASSIDPGTEAFF. Together with reference TRBV19 and TRBJ1-1, the CDR3 gives the full variable domain: DGGITQSPKYLFRKEGQNVTLSCEQNLNHDAMYWYRQDPGQGLRLIYYSQIVNDFQKGDIAEGYSVSREKKESFPLTVTSAQKNPTAFYLCASSIDPGTEAFFGQGTRLTVV.

As concerns this clonotype: The final CDR3 position lacks the conserved phenylalanine or tryptophan, pointing to a likely read error. The rearrangement uses TRBV4-3 and TRBJ1-2, with a tentative D call TRBD1 (5 bases). Germline V gives CDR1 LGHNA, CDR2 YSLEER. CDR3 size: 15 residues. V was clipped by 0 bases and J by 3 bases, with 11 bases between them. The CDR3 here is CASSQEFWGDYGYTI. The CDR3 nucleotides read TGCGCCAGCAGCCAAGAGTTCTGGGGGGACTATGGCTACACCATC.

The chain is built from TRBV12-5 and TRBJ2-3, with D hard to call. The V gene's germline CDR1 is LGHNT and CDR2 FRNRAP. This CDR3 comprises 11 residues. Trimming took 1 base from V and 6 from J, leaving 2 bases between them. The DNA of the CDR3 is TGTGCTAGTGGTTTGGCGGATACGCAGTATTTT. Its translation is CASGLADTQYF.

The chain links TRBV11-1 to TRBJ2-2; TRBD2 matches 8 bases. Germline V gene sequence: CDR1 SGHAT, CDR2 FQDESV (reference sequence). Trimming took 5 bases from V and 0 from J; bases not matched to a gene: 8. CDR3 size: 17 residues. The CDR3 sequence: CASSDPKGLANTGELFF. The DNA for the CDR3 is TGTGCCAGCAGCGACCCAAAGGGACTAGCGAACACCGGGGAGCTGTTTTTT.

This clonotype was observed once. This chain links TRBV7-3 with TRBJ2-1; 7 bases map to TRBD2. Per the germline V gene, CDR1 is SGHTA and CDR2 is FQGTGA. CDR3 length: 15 residues. V was clipped by 5 bases and J by 0 bases; unmatched bases: 4. This CDR3 is CASSRGGNSYNEQFF. Written as DNA, the CDR3 is TGTGCCAGCAGCCGCGGGGGAAACTCCTACAATGAGCAGTTCTTC.

For this clonotype: A read error may account for a junction end that differs from germline. The rearrangement joins TRBV29-1 to TRBJ2-7, with TRBD2 matching over 9 bases. Germline CDR1 and CDR2: SQVTM and ANQGSEA. The CDR3 has 14 residues. CDR3 in amino acids: CSVGGGQRGDEQYF. CDR3 nucleotides: TGCAGCGTTGGGGGGGGCCAGCGGGGGGACGAGCAATACTTC.

CDR3 loop: CASSQGRGGGDEQYF. The CDR3 DNA sequence: TGTGCCAGCAGCCAAGGACGAGGAGGGGGCGACGAGCAGTACTTC. The V and J genes are TRBV4-2 and TRBJ2-7; D possibly corresponds to TRBD1 (7 bases). In germline, CDR1 is LGHNA, CDR2 YNFKEQ. The CDR3 is made up of 15 amino acids. Trimming removed 1 base from V and 5 bases from J, with 15 bases in between.

This clonotype has just one count. The V and J genes are TRBV5-1 and TRBJ1-4; D is undetermined. V dropped 2 bases and J dropped 2 bases, with 7 bases sitting between them. Germline V CDR1 and CDR2: SGHRS, YFSETQ. CDR3 length: 14 amino acids. CDR3 protein: CASSFIGTNEKLFF. CDR3 nucleotides: TGCGCCAGCAGCTTTATAGGGACTAATGAAAAACTGTTTTTT. The variable domain in full, completed from reference TRBV5-1 and TRBJ1-4, reads KAGVTQTPRYLIKTRGQQVTLSCSPISGHRSVSWYQQTPGQGLQFLFEYFSETQRNKGNFPGRFSGRQFSNSRSEMNVSTLELGDSALYLCASSFIGTNEKLFFGSGTQLSVL.